This T cell receptor beta chain appears in the sequencing data of a study of blood T cell repertoires in COVID-19. Only in-frame clones appear in the TCRdb table, and some are missing; sequencing was by immunoSEQ multiplex PCR. The sample includes over 250,000 clones, roughly 90% of them seen just once. CDR1 and CDR2 from the germline V gene are SGHAT and FQNNGV. CDR3 length equals 17 residues. Trimming removed 4 bases from V and 4 bases from J; junction bases left unmatched: 12. This TCR came from a woman in her thirties who had recovered from COVID-19. Source material: PBMCs or T cells enriched from blood (not recorded which). The J gene is TRBJ1-2, the V gene TRBV11-2, with 10 bases lining up with TRBD1. Here the CDR3 DNA reads TGTGCCAGCAGCTCCCCTACCCGGGACAGGGGCAGCTATGGCTACACCTTC. It yields the protein CASSSPTRDRGSYGYTF.